Sequencing of this T cell receptor beta chain was carried out in a study of blood T cell repertoires in COVID-19. The CDR3 sequence is 16 residues long. J lost 8 bases, V lost 4 bases, and 10 bases had no gene match. In germline, CDR1 is MNHEY, CDR2 SMNVEV (reference sequence). TCRdb's table, derived via immunoSEQ multiplex PCR, lists solely in-frame clones and lacks some. The sample has about 370,000 clones; 75% to 90% are singletons. The source material was PBMCs or T cells enriched from blood (not recorded which). The TCR originated in a man aged 18 to 30 who had recovered from COVID-19. The chain links TRBV27 to TRBJ2-7; 14 nucleotides line up with TRBD2. Here the CDR3 DNA reads TGTGCCAGCAGTTCGGGACTAGCGGGGGCCCGCTCGAAGCAGTACTTC. Translating gives CASSSGLAGARSKQYF.